The TCR beta chain described here comes from a study of shared T cell receptors in the human thymus. This CDR3 is 13 amino acids long. Measured with immunoSEQ multiplex PCR; TCRdb has only the in-frame clones, and not every one. The sample lists 500,000 to 850,000 clones, more than 75% occurring once. This sample also appeared in a second study, on human thymus T cells. That study adds: The sample donors, healthy Finnish infants, were having corrective surgery for congenital heart defects. During corrective heart surgery, resections were taken, and the thymus tissue came from them. Across thymic and blood repertoires, the usage of V and J genes appeared to be biased. Related work found strong thymic repertoire overlap between unrelated individuals.

The sequence came from a boy younger than two with a congenital heart defect. The material sequenced was thymocytes. This chain links TRBV21-1 with TRBJ2-7; the table names TRBD2, a call not compared with the DNA. TRBV21-1 is assigned pseudogene status. In nucleotides, the CDR3 is TGTGCCAGCAGCAAAGTCCAGAGGCCTAGCGGGGATGTC. Amino acids: CASSKVQRPSGDV.